This T cell receptor beta chain was retrieved from a study of cytomegalovirus exposure and HLA in healthy donors. Some clones are missing from TCRdb's copy, which holds only in-frame ones; the method was immunoSEQ multiplex PCR. The sample lists 150,000 to 200,000 clones, about 90% occurring once. The junction had 11 bases not matched to a gene; V was cut back by 5 bases and J by 2 bases. This CDR3 has 16 amino acids. Germline CDR1 and CDR2: LNHDA and SQIVND (reference sequence). This clonotype was obtained from a woman younger than 35 in good health and CMV-seropositive. The chain combines TRBV19 with TRBJ2-7; 8 bases align to TRBD1. Sequencing was done on a sample of PBMCs. CDR3 DNA sequence: TGTGCCAGTAGTCACCAGGGGGCCGACACTGCCTACGAGCAGTACTTC. Its protein product is CASSHQGADTAYEQYF.